Listed below are T cell receptor beta chains from one sample, sequenced in a study of spatial heterogeneity in lung cancer. TCRdb fed the 5' RACE reads into MiXCR, producing one record per CDR3 protein. The sample lists 5,700 or so distinct CDR3 sequences, 3% to 4.5% occurring once. This sample comprised lung tumor tissue, obtained at surgery. The source of these receptors is a female donor with early-stage non-small cell lung cancer. CDR3s include the opening cysteine and the closing phenylalanine or tryptophan. A D gene is named only where the DNA matches it firmly. Clone size is given for some rows only: seen once, a few or many times, or a class if the clone is expanded.

>TRBJ1-4|14|NA|TRBV28|medium-sized
CASSFGPGPAKLFF
TGTGCCAGCAGTTTCGGGCCCGGTCCCGCAAAACTGTTTTTT
>TRBJ2-5|14|TRBD2|TRBV12-3/TRBV12-4|many
CASSPRTSRETQYF
TGTGCCAGCAGTCCAAGGACTAGCAGAGAGACCCAGTACTTC
>TRBJ1-1|15|NA|TRBV23-1|medium-sized
CARENRDWEIVEAFF
TGCGCCAGAGAAAACCGGGACTGGGAGATAGTCGAAGCTTTCTTT
>TRBJ2-3|13|NA|TRBV18|many
CASSPLRGDTQYF
TGTGCCAGCTCACCTCTCCGCGGGGATACGCAGTATTTT
>TRBJ1-4|12|NA|TRBV19|many
CASTSPLGKLFF
TGTGCCAGTACCAGTCCCTTGGGAAAACTGTTTTTT
>TRBJ2-7|14|NA|TRBV20-1|large
CSARDIGQNYEQYF
TGCAGTGCTAGAGATATTGGGCAGAACTACGAGCAGTACTTC
>TRBJ1-2|17|NA|TRBV5-4|few
CASSLAPGTRDGKSNTF
TGTGCCAGCAGCTTGGCCCCTGGAACCCGGGACGGAAAAAGCAACACCTTC
>TRBJ2-7|16|TRBD1|TRBV11-2|medium-sized
CASSLVSGQGLYEQYF
TGTGCCAGCAGCTTAGTCTCTGGACAGGGACTCTACGAGCAGTACTTC
>TRBJ1-5|14|TRBD1|TRBV20-1|medium-sized
CSAKTGGESQPQHF
TGCAGTGCCAAGACAGGGGGCGAGAGTCAGCCCCAGCATTTT
>TRBJ2-7|13|TRBD1|TRBV20-1|medium-sized
CSANRGQTYEQYF
TGCAGTGCAAACAGGGGGCAAACCTACGAGCAGTACTTC
>TRBJ2-1|16|NA|TRBV4-1|medium-sized
CASSAPGSARYNEQFF
TGCGCCAGCAGCGCCCCAGGGAGCGCTAGATACAATGAGCAGTTCTTC
>TRBJ2-1|11|NA|TRBV28|medium-sized
CASSFGDEQFF
TGTGCCAGCAGTTTCGGGGATGAGCAGTTCTTC
>TRBJ1-2|13|NA|TRBV5-4|many
CASSLNQGYGYTF
TGTGCCAGCAGCTTAAATCAGGGGTATGGCTACACCTTC
>TRBJ2-2|15|NA|TRBV6-1|NA
CASFSGRANTGELFF
TGTGCCAGCTTTAGTGGCCGAGCGAACACCGGGGAGCTGTTTTTT
>TRBJ1-1|16|NA|TRBV30|NA
CARSRILTVGRCGAFF
TGTGCCAGGAGTCGAATACTTACAGTTGGGCGCTGTGGAGCTTTCTTT
>TRBJ2-7|14|NA|TRBV7-2|medium-sized
CASSTRQTYYEQYF
TGTGCCAGCAGCACCCGACAGACCTACTACGAGCAGTACTTC
>TRBJ1-1|15|TRBD1|TRBV5-1|medium-sized
CASSLGQGWEGEAFF
TGCGCCAGCAGCTTGGGACAGGGGTGGGAGGGTGAAGCTTTCTTT
>TRBJ2-1|16|TRBD2|TRBV20-1|many
CSARTPGTRSRNEQFF
TGCAGTGCTAGAACACCCGGGACTAGGAGTAGGAATGAGCAGTTCTTC
>TRBJ2-5|12|NA|TRBV20-1|large
CSCRGGQETQYF
TGCAGCTGTAGAGGGGGACAAGAGACCCAGTACTTC
>TRBJ2-5|13|NA|TRBV12-3/TRBV12-4|NA
CASSFIGGGTQYF
TGTGCCAGCAGTTTTATCGGGGGTGGAACCCAGTACTTC
>TRBJ2-1|16|TRBD2|TRBV7-3|many
CASSSGLAGAYNEQFF
TGTGCCAGCAGCTCGGGACTAGCGGGGGCCTACAATGAGCAGTTCTTC
>TRBJ2-7|16|TRBD2|TRBV9|medium-sized
CASSVGSSGSWYEQYF
TGTGCCAGCAGCGTAGGATCCAGCGGGAGCTGGTACGAGCAGTACTTC
>TRBJ1-5|13|NA|TRBV20-1|medium-sized
CSAGTQGYQPQHF
TGCAGTGCTGGGACACAGGGCTATCAGCCCCAGCATTTT
>TRBJ1-4|15|NA|TRBV7-2|medium-sized
CASSFRVATNEKLFF
TGTGCCAGCAGCTTTAGGGTTGCAACTAATGAAAAACTGTTTTTT
>TRBJ2-5|14|TRBD2|TRBV20-1|many
CSASKVGGQETQYF
TGCAGTGCTAGCAAAGTGGGAGGGCAAGAGACCCAGTACTTC
>TRBJ2-3|18|TRBD1|TRBV20-1|medium-sized
CSVPLTGTGGAPTDTQYF
TGCAGTGTCCCCCTGACCGGGACAGGGGGCGCCCCCACAGATACGCAGTATTTT
>TRBJ2-3|15|NA|TRBV28|medium-sized
CASSNTDSLTDTQYF
TGTGCCAGCAGCAATACGGACAGCTTAACAGATACGCAGTATTTT
>TRBJ2-7|13|NA|TRBV10-3|many
CAKVGLDCYEQYF
TGTGCCAAGGTGGGACTGGACTGCTACGAGCAGTACTTC
>TRBJ1-2|14|NA|TRBV2|many
CASGKDSANYGYNF
TGTGCCAGCGGAAAGGACAGTGCTAACTATGGCTACAACTTC
>TRBJ1-4|13|NA|TRBV20-1|medium-sized
CSALGHLNEKLFF
TGCAGTGCTTTGGGACACCTGAATGAAAAACTGTTTTTT
>TRBJ2-1|12|NA|TRBV19|medium-sized
CASSVELNEQFF
TGTGCCAGTAGTGTTGAGCTCAATGAGCAGTTCTTC
>TRBJ2-7|17|TRBD2|TRBV6-2/TRBV6-3|many
CASSYRGLAGETYEQYF
TGTGCCAGCAGTTATAGGGGACTAGCGGGAGAGACCTACGAGCAGTACTTC
>TRBJ1-5|12|NA|TRBV19|many
CASTDGDQPQHF
TGTGCCAGTACCGACGGGGATCAGCCCCAGCATTTT
>TRBJ2-7|14|TRBD1|TRBV27|NA
CASSPGTGFSEQYF
TGTGCCAGCAGTCCCGGGACAGGGTTCTCCGAGCAGTACTTC
>TRBJ2-1|14|NA|TRBV20-1|few
CSASGGGGGNEQFF
TGCAGTGCTAGTGGCGGGGGCGGAGGTAATGAGCAGTTCTTC
>TRBJ1-6|15|NA|TRBV7-3|many
CASSFSGTPSSPLHF
TGTGCCAGCAGCTTCTCCGGGACACCCTCTTCACCCCTCCACTTT
>TRBJ1-1|13|NA|TRBV12-3/TRBV12-4|many
CASRPMQVTEAFF
TGTGCCAGCAGGCCTATGCAGGTCACTGAAGCTTTCTTT
>TRBJ2-1|15|TRBD2|TRBV27|many
CASSLIAGGDNEQFF
TGTGCCAGCAGTTTAATAGCGGGAGGAGATAATGAGCAGTTCTTC
>TRBJ2-7|16|TRBD1|TRBV19|few
CASADRVDSGSYEQYF
TGTGCCAGTGCGGACAGGGTAGATTCGGGGTCCTACGAGCAGTACTTC
>TRBJ1-1|17|TRBD1|TRBV27|medium-sized
CASSLRGTGRKNTEAFF
TGTGCCAGCAGTCTTCGGGGGACAGGGAGGAAGAACACTGAAGCTTTCTTT
>TRBJ1-2|14|NA|TRBV29-1|medium-sized
CSVDDTGYNYGYTF
TGCAGCGTAGACGACACAGGGTATAACTATGGCTACACCTTC
>TRBJ2-1|14|NA|TRBV13|medium-sized
CASSLGMPYNEQFF
TGTGCCAGCAGCTTAGGCATGCCCTACAATGAGCAGTTCTTC
>TRBJ2-7|12|NA|TRBV20-1|many
CSASRRGYEQYF
TGCAGTGCTAGCAGGCGCGGCTACGAGCAGTACTTC
>TRBJ2-7|14|NA|TRBV5-1|medium-sized
CASSGGGAGYEQYF
TGCGCCAGCAGCGGAGGGGGCGCCGGCTACGAGCAGTACTTC
>TRBJ2-1|13|TRBD2|TRBV5-1|many
CASSLGTTNEQFF
TGCGCCAGCAGCTTAGGGACTACCAATGAGCAGTTCTTC
>TRBJ1-5|15|TRBD1|TRBV7-9|medium-sized
CASSRGQGIDQPQHF
TGTGCCAGCAGCCGGGGACAGGGGATCGATCAGCCCCAGCATTTT
>TRBJ1-2|17|NA|TRBV29-1|many
CSVANIEDKRTLYGYTF
TGCAGCGTTGCCAACATTGAGGACAAGCGAACCCTCTATGGCTACACCTTC
>TRBJ2-2|17|TRBD2|TRBV5-1|many
CASSLEGLAGVSGELFF
TGCGCCAGCAGCTTGGAGGGACTAGCGGGAGTCTCCGGGGAGCTGTTTTTT
>TRBJ2-7|14|NA|TRBV7-2|many
CASSPGANTYEQYF
TGTGCCAGCAGCCCCGGGGCCAACACCTACGAGCAGTACTTC
>TRBJ2-5|15|NA|TRBV3-1|NA
CASSLPSGSQETQYF
TGTGCCAGCAGCCTCCCCAGTGGGAGTCAAGAGACCCAGTACTTC
>TRBJ2-5|16|TRBD2|TRBV5-1|many
CASSTTGTSGQETQYF
TGCGCCAGCAGCACCACCGGGACTAGCGGGCAAGAGACCCAGTACTTC
>TRBJ2-3|16|NA|TRBV3-2|many
CASSQDFEAGADTQYF
TGTGCCAGCAGCCAAGATTTCGAAGCGGGAGCAGATACGCAGTATTTT
>TRBJ1-1|13|NA|TRBV14|medium-sized
CASSGNLGSEAFF
TGTGCCAGCAGCGGTAATTTGGGGTCTGAAGCTTTCTTT
>TRBJ1-5|13|NA|TRBV28|medium-sized
CASSFGTNQPQHF
TGTGCCAGCAGTTTTGGAACTAATCAGCCCCAGCATTTT
>TRBJ1-6|15|NA|TRBV5-1|medium-sized
CASSLNAGGESPLHF
TGCGCCAGCAGCTTGAACGCCGGGGGCGAGTCACCCCTCCACTTT
>TRBJ1-4|14|NA|TRBV6-6|many
CASSRDLGNEKLFF
TGTGCCAGCAGTAGGGACTTAGGCAATGAAAAACTGTTTTTT
>TRBJ1-1|13|NA|TRBV6-6|many
CASSYSGRREVFF
TGTGCCAGCAGTTACTCGGGACGGAGGGAGGTTTTCTTT
>TRBJ2-3|16|TRBD1|TRBV6-2/TRBV6-3|NA
CASSYPRDRLTDTQYF
TGTGCCAGCAGTTACCCTAGGGACAGGCTGACAGATACGCAGTATTTT
>TRBJ2-1|14|NA|TRBV15|medium-sized
CATSRDGQGPEQFF
TGTGCCACCAGCAGAGATGGTCAGGGACCTGAGCAGTTCTTC
>TRBJ1-5|16|NA|TRBV6-2/TRBV6-3|many
CASSFPPGIGNQPQHF
TGTGCCAGCAGTTTTCCGCCGGGTATTGGCAATCAGCCCCAGCATTTT